What follows are 18 T cell receptor beta chains derived from one specimen sequenced in a study of CD8 T cells in Susac syndrome. RNA amounts of roughly 0.45 to 1 ug underwent reverse transcription with random hexamers. MiXCR was run by TCRdb on the immunoSEQ multiplex PCR reads, yielding one entry per CDR3 protein. The sample includes about 400,000 distinct CDR3 sequences, more than 80% of them seen just once. The material sequenced was CD8+ T cells from PBMCs. The receptor set was obtained from a human donor with multiple sclerosis.

The J gene is TRBJ1-2, the V gene TRBV6-5; TRBD1 agrees at 7 bases. With V trimmed by 2 bases and J by 8 bases, 5 bases remained unmatched. Looked up from germline, CDR1 is MNHEY and CDR2 is SVGAGI. CDR3 size: 13 residues. CDR3 residues: CASSYGTAGGYTF. The DNA of the CDR3 is TGTGCCAGCAGTTACGGGACAGCGGGCGGCTACACCTTC.

The chain employs TRBV14 and TRBJ2-1; TRBD1 aligns across 9 bases. From germline, CDR1 is SGHDN and CDR2 FVKESK. The CDR3 has 15 amino acids. V shed 4 bases and J 4 bases; nucleotides not matched to a gene: 5. This CDR3 reads CASSLLTGGYNEQFF. In nucleotides, the CDR3 is TGTGCCAGCAGCCTATTGACAGGGGGTTACAATGAGCAGTTCTTC.

In DNA, the CDR3 is TGTGCCAGCAGCTACGACACGGATGAAAAACTGTTTTTT. Amino acid sequence: CASSYDTDEKLFF. The genes are TRBV5-4 and TRBJ1-4; D is undetermined. CDR1 and CDR2 from the germline V gene are SGHNT and YYREEE (reference sequence). This CDR3 is 13 amino acids long. Trimming took 3 bases from V and 6 from J, leaving 9 bases between them.

The chain combines TRBV27 with TRBJ2-1, with a weak D call TRBD2 (5 bases). The V and J ends lost 5 bases and 2 bases respectively, with 13 bases between them. This CDR3 region has 15 residues. The germline CDR1 and CDR2 sequences are MNHEY and SMNVEV (reference sequence). This chain's CDR3 is CASSEGVVTYNEQFF. The CDR3 DNA follows: TGTGCCAGCAGTGAGGGTGTTGTGACCTACAATGAGCAGTTCTTC.

The V gene is TRBV29-1, the J gene TRBJ1-1, with 7 nucleotides matching TRBD1. The CDR3 loop spans 14 amino acids. Germline V gives CDR1 SQVTM, CDR2 ANQGSEA. Germline trimming cut 6 bases from V and 4 bases from J; bases unmatched to any gene: 11. The DNA for the CDR3 is TGCAGCGTCAGTGGGGACAGCCTCCCCACTGAAGCTTTCTTT. Protein: CSVSGDSLPTEAFF.

The chain employs TRBV15 and TRBJ2-2; D may be TRBD2 (5 bases). CDR3 length: 23 amino acids. The germline V gene has CDR1 LNHNV and CDR2 YYDKDF (reference sequence). The germline V and J ends were trimmed by 4 bases and 3 bases, with 36 bases remaining between them. The CDR3 region is CATSTSPRTPWSWNPLDTGELFF. The CDR3 DNA reads as TGTGCCACCAGCACTAGCCCCCGGACCCCTTGGAGTTGGAACCCTCTTGACACCGGGGAGCTGTTTTTT.

The chain joins TRBV24-1 to TRBJ2-3, with 10 bases identical to TRBD1. V dropped 2 bases and J dropped 3; count of bases not matched to a gene: 7. Germline V gene sequence: CDR1 KGHDR, CDR2 SFDVKD. The CDR3 extends over 17 amino acids. The CDR3 region has the DNA TGTGCCACCAGTGATTCCGAGGACAGGGGGAAAACAGATACGCAGTATTTT. It is translated as CATSDSEDRGKTDTQYF.

The V and J genes are TRBV27 and TRBJ2-3, with a weak D call TRBD2 (5 bases). This CDR3 spans 15 amino acids. The germline CDR1 and CDR2 sequences are MNHEY and SMNVEV (reference sequence). Trimming shortened V by 6 bases and J by 0 bases, and 13 bases separated the two germline ends. The CDR3 DNA reads as TGTGCCAGCAGGGCGGGCACAACTAGCACAGATACGCAGTATTTT. It yields the protein CASRAGTTSTDTQYF.

The V call is TRBV6-2 or TRBV6-3, the J call TRBJ2-5; 9 nucleotides line up with TRBD1. The CDR3 totals 16 residues. CDR1 is MNHEY and CDR2 is SVGEGT in the germline V gene. The J segment lost 4 bases and the V segment lost 6 bases, leaving 12 bases of the junction unmatched. The CDR3 loop is CASSADTGGMRETQYF. Here the CDR3 DNA reads TGTGCCAGCAGCGCTGACACAGGGGGCATGAGAGAGACCCAGTACTTC.

This clonotype was seen only a few times. The chain joins TRBV10-3 to TRBJ2-2, with D possibly matching TRBD1 (5 bases). The germline gives CDR1 ENHRY, CDR2 SYGVKD. The CDR3 is made up of 14 amino acids. Trimming removed 9 bases from V and 0 bases from J, with 11 bases in between. This CDR3 is CAIDPGTNTGELFF. DNA for the CDR3: TGTGCCATTGACCCAGGGACGAACACCGGGGAGCTGTTTTTT.

This sequence joins TRBV11-2 and TRBJ2-1; D call uncertain. Trimming took 0 bases from V and 10 from J, leaving 10 bases between them. Per germline, CDR1 SGHAT and CDR2 FQNNGV. This CDR3 spans 13 amino acids. The CDR3 DNA follows: TGTGCCAGCAGCTTAGATTTCCAGGCCGAGCAGTTCTTC. It translates to CASSLDFQAEQFF.

The CDR3 sequence is CASSIPGAGNSPLHF. CDR3 coding DNA: TGTGCCAGTAGTATTCCGGGGGCGGGCAATTCACCCCTCCACTTT. The chain combines TRBV19 with TRBJ1-6, with TRBD1 as a possible D gene (6 bases). This CDR3 spans 15 amino acids. The germline gives CDR1 LNHDA, CDR2 SQIVND (reference sequence). V shed 3 bases and J shed 7 bases, with 13 bases lying between them.

The chain combines TRBV6-1 with TRBJ2-7, with D possibly TRBD1 on 6 matching bases. The CDR3 sequence is 14 residues long. Germline V gene data show CDR1 as MNHNS and CDR2 as SASEGT. V shed 6 bases and J shed 5 bases, with 17 bases lying between them. Here the CDR3 reads CASRVVGQWHEQYF. Here the CDR3 DNA reads TGTGCCAGCAGGGTCGTGGGACAATGGCACGAGCAGTACTTC.

The genes are TRBV10-2 and TRBJ2-1; 9 bases fit TRBD1. The V gene end was trimmed by 3 bases and the J gene end by 4 bases; junction bases not matched to a gene: 4. The CDR3 sequence is 15 residues long. Germline V CDR1 and CDR2: WSHSY, SAAADI. CDR3 protein: CASSERDRAYNEQFF. In DNA, the CDR3 is TGCGCCAGCAGTGAACGGGACAGGGCATACAATGAGCAGTTCTTC.

The V and J genes are TRBV10-3 and TRBJ1-5, with D unclear. Germline V lookup: CDR1 ENHRY, CDR2 SYGVKD. The CDR3 is 16 residues long. Trimming cost V 3 bases and J 4 bases, with 16 bases left between them. CDR3: CAISETASMENQPQHF. DNA for the CDR3: TGTGCCATCAGTGAAACTGCCTCCATGGAGAATCAGCCCCAGCATTTT.

The chain has TRBV30 and TRBJ2-1, with TRBD1 as a possible D gene (6 bases). The germline V and J ends were trimmed by 1 base and 5 bases, with 15 bases remaining between them. Germline V gene sequence: CDR1 GTSNPN, CDR2 SVGIG (reference sequence). This CDR3 is 15 amino acids long. The CDR3 reads CAWSAGRGWDNEQFF. For the CDR3, the DNA is TGTGCCTGGAGTGCGGGAAGGGGGTGGGACAATGAGCAGTTCTTC.

The chain has TRBV29-1 and TRBJ2-1, with D possibly matching TRBD2 (6 bases). This CDR3 region has 12 residues. V dropped 8 bases and J dropped 5 bases, with 13 bases sitting between them. CDR1 is SQVTM and CDR2 is ANQGSEA in the germline V gene. This chain's CDR3 is CSITQRDNEQFF. CDR3 coding DNA: TGCAGCATTACCCAGCGGGACAATGAGCAGTTCTTC.

This clonotype was seen only a few times. The chain uses TRBV27 and TRBJ1-3, with TRBD1 matching over 8 bases. Per germline, CDR1 MNHEY and CDR2 SMNVEV (reference sequence). V shed 2 bases and J 2 bases; nucleotides not matched to a gene: 2. The CDR3 extends over 15 amino acids. The CDR3 nucleotides read TGTGCCAGCAGTTTAGACAGGGGACCTGGAAACACCATATATTTT. Residues: CASSLDRGPGNTIYF.